This T cell receptor beta chain was sequenced in a study of shared clonotypes between healthy human individuals. Sequencing used immunoSEQ multiplex PCR; TCRdb keeps in-frame clones, though not all of them. The sample has about 96,000 clones, approximately 75% seen once. Germline CDR1 reads SGHRS; CDR2 reads YFSETQ. Trimming removed 1 base at V and 7 bases at J, with 11 bases between. The CDR3 is 14 amino acids. This chain links TRBV5-1 with TRBJ1-4, with a weak D call TRBD1 (6 bases). This TCR was sampled from a man aged 25 to 40 in good health. Sequenced material: memory CD8+ T cells sorted from blood. Indicated subset: CD45RO+ cells pooled with CCR7-negative TemRA cells. This CDR3 reads CASSLTGYGEKLFF. The CDR3 region has the DNA TGCGCCAGCAGCTTGACAGGGTACGGTGAAAAACTGTTTTTT.